The T cell receptor (beta chain) described here comes from a study of T cells in Graves' hyperthyroidism and ophthalmopathy. Diagnostic assessment was based on clinical symptoms, serum thyroxine and TRAb, thyroid ultrasound and orbital computed tomography. This clonotype has ten or more counts. The germline CDR1 and CDR2 sequences are ENHRY and SYGVKD. V was shortened by 3 bases and J by 7 bases, with 15 bases between the two germline ends. The CDR3 consists of 14 residues. Amplification yielded TCR beta CDR3 regions, with RNA transcripts as the source. The HTBI primer set served for first-round RT-PCR of the TCR CDR3. One entry per CDR3 protein, called by TCRdb with MiXCR from the multiplex PCR reads. The table lists about 560,000 distinct CDR3 sequences, over 15% of them singletons, with more than 15% in the top ten.

This receptor was taken from a woman under 30 with Graves' hyperthyroidism. The rearrangement uses TRBV10-3 and TRBJ1-2; D ambiguous. Sequencing used blood. For the CDR3, the DNA is TGTGCCATCAGTGATGACTACTCAGCCCGTGGCTACACCTTC. As protein: CAISDDYSARGYTF.